Listed below are T cell receptor beta chains from one sample, sequenced in a study of blood T cell repertoires in COVID-19. Clones were read by immunoSEQ multiplex PCR, and TCRdb kept only the in-frame ones, dropping some. The data show fewer than 250,000 clones, approximately 80% seen once. Sequencing input: PBMCs or T cells enriched from blood (not recorded which). These receptor sequences come from a woman aged 40-49 years with acute COVID-19. CDR3s include the opening cysteine and the closing phenylalanine or tryptophan. D genes are given only for firm matches. Clone size is stated in some rows and not others, as once, few, many or a class when expanded.

size: -; J: TRBJ1-3; D: -; V: TRBV2; DNA: TGTGCCAGCAGTGAATACGGTGGAAACACCATATATTTT; CDR3: CASSEYGGNTIYF
size: once; J: TRBJ2-2; D: TRBD2; V: TRBV2; DNA: TGTGCCAGCAGGGCGCTAGCGGGGGGGCGTGGCGGGGAGCTGTTTTTT; CDR3: CASRALAGGRGGELFF
size: -; J: TRBJ1-1; D: -; V: TRBV10-3; DNA: TGTGCCACCTGCAGGGGACGAGAGGGTGAAGCTTTCTTT; CDR3: CATCRGREGEAFF
size: -; J: TRBJ1-5; D: -; V: TRBV6-2/TRBV6-3; DNA: TGTGCCAGCAGTTACCAGGGCGGCCAGCCCCAGCATTTT; CDR3: CASSYQGGQPQHF
size: -; J: TRBJ2-4; D: -; V: TRBV28; DNA: TGTGCCAGCAGTCCCGCTCAGGGGCCTTTAGCCAAAAACATTCAGTACTTC; CDR3: CASSPAQGPLAKNIQYF
size: -; J: TRBJ1-1; D: -; V: TRBV19; DNA: TGTGCCAGCTTCCCATCACCGGCGCAGGGGCGTGGGGAGAACACTGAAGCTTTCTTT; CDR3: CASFPSPAQGRGENTEAFF
size: few; J: TRBJ1-1; D: TRBD1; V: TRBV5-4; DNA: TGTGCCAGCAGCATACAGGGGGTACGGAACACTGAAGCTTTCTTT; CDR3: CASSIQGVRNTEAFF
size: -; J: TRBJ1-5; D: -; V: TRBV5-3; DNA: TGTGCCAGAAGCCCGGGGGAGTGGAGCAATCAGCCCCAGCATTTT; CDR3: CARSPGEWSNQPQHF
size: -; J: TRBJ2-7; D: -; V: TRBV5-5; DNA: TGTGCCAGCAGCGCGGCAATGGAGTACGAGCAGTACTTC; CDR3: CASSAAMEYEQYF
size: few; J: TRBJ2-1; D: -; V: TRBV7-6; DNA: TGTGCCAGCAGCTTAGAGGGCTCACCCGGGGGCAATGAGCAGTTCTTC; CDR3: CASSLEGSPGGNEQFF
size: -; J: TRBJ2-5; D: -; V: TRBV2; DNA: TGTGCCAGCAGTGAAGCGTTGGGGCAGGGAGAGACCCAGTACTTC; CDR3: CASSEALGQGETQYF
size: -; J: TRBJ1-2; D: -; V: TRBV5-3; DNA: TGTGCCAGAAGCTTGTGCGAGTCGAGTTTGGATGGCTACACCTTC; CDR3: CARSLCESSLDGYTF
size: -; J: TRBJ2-2; D: TRBD2; V: TRBV11-2; DNA: TGTGCCAGCAGCTCCAGAGGCGGGGGGTTAACCGGGGAGCTGTTTTTT; CDR3: CASSSRGGGLTGELFF
size: -; J: TRBJ2-5; D: TRBD1; V: TRBV5-1; DNA: TGCGCCAGCAGCCCAGGGGGCGCGGAGGAAGAGACCCAGTACTTC; CDR3: CASSPGGAEEETQYF
size: -; J: TRBJ2-1; D: TRBD2; V: TRBV19; DNA: TGTGCCAGTAGTGTCACTAGCGGGGGCGAGGATGAGCAGTTCTTC; CDR3: CASSVTSGGEDEQFF
size: -; J: TRBJ1-4; D: -; V: TRBV28; DNA: TGTGCCAGCAAGGGGACGGGGGGAGCTAATGAAAAACTGTTTTTT; CDR3: CASKGTGGANEKLFF
size: -; J: TRBJ2-7; D: TRBD2; V: TRBV6-6; DNA: TGTGCCAGCAGGACTGAGAGCGGGGGGCCCACCTACGAGCAGTACTTC; CDR3: CASRTESGGPTYEQYF
size: -; J: TRBJ1-4; D: -; V: TRBV24-1; DNA: TGTGCCACCAGTGACGTCGACGGGGAAAAACTGTTTTTT; CDR3: CATSDVDGEKLFF
size: -; J: TRBJ2-7; D: -; V: TRBV2; DNA: TGTGCCAGCAATCGTCAGGGCGAGCAGTACTTC; CDR3: CASNRQGEQYF
size: -; J: TRBJ1-3; D: TRBD1; V: TRBV28; DNA: TGTGCCAGCAGTTCCAGGACAGGGGGGCGTCCGTTTGGAAACACCATATATTTT; CDR3: CASSSRTGGRPFGNTIYF
size: -; J: TRBJ2-4; D: TRBD1; V: TRBV9; DNA: TGTGCCAGCAGCGTCTCACAGGGGGCCTATAACATTCAGTACTTC; CDR3: CASSVSQGAYNIQYF
size: -; J: TRBJ2-1; D: -; V: TRBV4-3; DNA: TGCGCCAGCAGCCAAGAGGCACAGCACTACAATGAGCAGTTCTTC; CDR3: CASSQEAQHYNEQFF
size: -; J: TRBJ1-1; D: -; V: TRBV18; DNA: TGTGCCAGCTCCGCTGCGGCGGCGAGGTCGGCTTTCTTT; CDR3: CASSAAAARSAFF
size: -; J: TRBJ1-1; D: -; V: TRBV4-2; DNA: TGTGCCAGCAGCCAAGGTACGGGACACCCGAACACTGAAGCTTTCTTT; CDR3: CASSQGTGHPNTEAFF
size: -; J: TRBJ1-1; D: -; V: TRBV6-5; DNA: TGTGCCAGCAGTTACTCGGGGGGAGGGGTAGCTTTCTTT; CDR3: CASSYSGGGVAFF
size: -; J: TRBJ1-2; D: -; V: TRBV25-1; DNA: TGTGCCAGCAGTGACCGGAGGGTAGGGGGCTACACCTTC; CDR3: CASSDRRVGGYTF
size: many; J: TRBJ2-7; D: TRBD2; V: TRBV12-3/TRBV12-4; DNA: TGTGCCAGCAGGCCCGGGTCCGGGGGGGAGCAGTACTTC; CDR3: CASRPGSGGEQYF
size: -; J: TRBJ2-7; D: -; V: TRBV21-1; DNA: TGTGCCAGCAGCAAAGGAGAGACACGCCTCTACGAGCAGTACTTC; CDR3: CASSKGETRLYEQYF
size: -; J: TRBJ2-2; D: -; V: TRBV9; DNA: TGTGCCAGCAGCGTAAGTTCGGTTACCGGGGAGCTGTTTTTT; CDR3: CASSVSSVTGELFF
size: -; J: TRBJ1-6; D: TRBD1; V: TRBV5-5; DNA: TGTGCCAGCAGCTTGGCCCTTCGACAGGGTAATTCACCCCTCCACTTT; CDR3: CASSLALRQGNSPLHF
size: -; J: TRBJ1-6; D: TRBD1; V: TRBV7-8; DNA: TGTGCCAGCAGCTTAGGACAGGGCGGGAATAATTCACCCCTCCACTTT; CDR3: CASSLGQGGNNSPLHF
size: -; J: TRBJ2-1; D: -; V: TRBV7-8; DNA: TGTGCCAGCAGCTTAGGAAGCGTGTGGAATAGCAATGAGCAGTTCTTC; CDR3: CASSLGSVWNSNEQFF
size: once; J: TRBJ2-2; D: -; V: TRBV7-9; DNA: TGTGCCAGCAGCTTTATCACCGGTCGAGGGGAGCTGTTTTTT; CDR3: CASSFITGRGELFF
size: -; J: TRBJ1-5; D: -; V: TRBV6-5; DNA: TGTGCCAGCAGTCCCCGGACAGCTTATCAGCCCCAGCATTTT; CDR3: CASSPRTAYQPQHF
size: -; J: TRBJ2-1; D: TRBD1; V: TRBV9; DNA: TGTGCCAGCAGCGTAGTTGGGACAGGGCGGAATGAGCAGTTCTTC; CDR3: CASSVVGTGRNEQFF
size: -; J: TRBJ2-5; D: -; V: TRBV11-2; DNA: TGTGCCAGCAGCTTCGGCAGGGCGGAGACCCAGTACTTC; CDR3: CASSFGRAETQYF
size: -; J: TRBJ1-2; D: TRBD1; V: TRBV30; DNA: TGTGCCTGGAGTAGACAGGGTAGGGTTCATGGCTACACCTTC; CDR3: CAWSRQGRVHGYTF
size: -; J: TRBJ1-3; D: -; V: TRBV28; DNA: TGTGCCAGCAGTCTCTTAGACTCTGGAAACACCATATATTTT; CDR3: CASSLLDSGNTIYF
size: -; J: TRBJ1-1; D: TRBD1; V: TRBV28; DNA: TGTGCCAGCAGTTTATGGGGACAGGGGGCGAGCACTGAAGCTTTCTTT; CDR3: CASSLWGQGASTEAFF
size: few; J: TRBJ2-5; D: -; V: TRBV2; DNA: TGTGCCAGCAGTGAGTTAGTAGAGACCCAGTACTTC; CDR3: CASSELVETQYF
size: -; J: TRBJ1-3; D: -; V: TRBV28; DNA: TGTGCCAGCAGTTTATGGGGTCCGGAGGGTGGAAACACCATATATTTT; CDR3: CASSLWGPEGGNTIYF
size: -; J: TRBJ1-1; D: -; V: TRBV14; DNA: TGTGCCAGCAGCCAAGATTTGAGCCAGGGAATGAACACTGAAGCTTTCTTT; CDR3: CASSQDLSQGMNTEAFF